This entry features one TCR beta chain sequence. J was trimmed by 4 bases and V by 6 bases; bases with no gene match: 10. The CDR3 sequence is 16 residues long. The germline gives CDR1 MDHEN, CDR2 SYDVKM. The sample comes from a study of blood T cell repertoires in COVID-19. Study summary: From the United States, Italy and Spain came samples of acute and convalescent COVID-19. T cells, B-cell-depleted T cells, or PBMCs provided the cDNA or gDNA that served as material.

Authors' methods: Reference gene primer amplification gave estimated nucleated cell counts. Some clones are missing from TCRdb's copy, which holds only in-frame ones; the method was immunoSEQ multiplex PCR. V, J and clone size were drawn from that table, and D and trimming were deduced from the DNA. This sample has under 500,000 clones, with about 89% found just once. Specimen: peripheral blood. The V and J genes are TRBV28 and TRBJ2-5, with TRBD2 identical over 11 bases. The clonotype comes from a woman younger than 45 with acute or convalescent COVID-19. The CDR3 loop is CASRGLADHSGETQYF. The DNA of the CDR3 is TGTGCCAGCAGGGGACTAGCGGACCATAGTGGAGAGACCCAGTACTTC.